This TCR beta chain was profiled in a study of shared clonotypes between healthy human individuals. Study-wide results and limits: Since donors were few, the genetic and exposure-history diversity represented was limited.

CDR3 length: 16 amino acids. CDR1 and CDR2 (germline): LGHNA, YNFKEQ. Concerning this clone itself: Its cognate antigen is unknown. One junction end does not reproduce the germline sequence, and a read error may be involved.

Produced via immunoSEQ multiplex PCR; TCRdb's table is partial and in-frame only. The sample shows about 1,800,000 clones, 85% to 95% of them seen only once. Positive CCR7 selection of CD45RO-negative cells yielded the naive CD8 cells, and terminally differentiated effector memory CD45RA+ cells were excluded. J is TRBJ2-1 and V is TRBV4-2; 10 positions agree with TRBD1. The receptor's source is a man younger than 30 in good health. Sequencing input: naive CD8+ T cells sorted from blood. CDR3 in DNA: TGTGCCAGCAGCGAAGAGACAGGGGGCTTCTACAATGAGCAGTTCTTC. As protein: CASSEETGGFYNEQFF.